These 32 T cell receptor beta chains share one sample of origin, sequenced in a study of T cells after yellow fever vaccination. TCRdb reanalysed the 5' RACE reads using MiXCR and keeps one entry per CDR3 protein. The sample shows about 360,000 distinct CDR3 sequences, 6.2% of them seen only once. The sequences come from PBMCs, collected 5 days after the yellow fever booster vaccination. The receptors derive from a man aged 25 to 40 who received the YFV17D yellow fever vaccine.

This clonotype appeared a few times. CDR3 nucleotides: TGCGCCGCCCAGGGACTCTCTTTAGCCAAAAACATTCAGTACTTC. This translates into CAAQGLSLAKNIQYF. The rearrangement uses TRBV23-1 and TRBJ2-4; weak D call: TRBD2 (6 bases). TRBV23-1 is annotated as an ORF whose role is uncertain. Trimming left V 11 bases short and J 0 bases short, with 17 bases between. The CDR3 contains 15 residues.

The sample holds many counts of this clonotype. The rearrangement joins TRBV7-2 to TRBJ2-5; tentative D call: TRBD2 (5 bases). CDR1 and CDR2 (germline): SGHTA, FQGNSA. The CDR3 covers 16 residues. With 3 bases removed from V and 0 bases from J, the gap between germline ends came to 14 bases. CDR3 sequence: CASSFGLRGYQETQYF. The CDR3 nucleotides are TGTGCCAGCAGCTTCGGCTTGCGCGGGTACCAAGAGACCCAGTACTTC.

This clonotype was counted ten times or more. The rearrangement joins TRBV20-1 to TRBJ2-1, with 10 bases that match TRBD2. From germline, CDR1 is DFQATT and CDR2 SNEGSKA (reference sequence). V lost 8 bases to trimming and J lost 8 bases; unmatched junction nucleotides: 12. The CDR3 extends over 14 amino acids. CDR3 sequence reads: CSPQSGRAVYEQFF. CDR3 in DNA: TGCAGTCCCCAGAGCGGGAGGGCCGTTTATGAGCAGTTCTTC.

This clonotype was seen more than once but under ten times. The rearrangement links TRBV7-2 to TRBJ1-2; D is possibly TRBD1 (5 bases). The V end lost 5 bases, the J end lost 8 bases, and 18 bases lay between the germline ends. The CDR3 is 14 residues long. Per the germline V gene, CDR1 is SGHTA and CDR2 is FQGNSA. CDR3 nucleotide sequence: TGTGCCAGCAGCCCGAAAAGCAGGGATGGCGGCTACACCTTC. This translates into CASSPKSRDGGYTF.

This clonotype was seen many times. This chain joins TRBV5-1 and TRBJ2-3; TRBD2 matches at 8 bases. Trimming at V came to 0 bases and at J to 6 bases, leaving 9 bases not matched to a gene. The germline gives CDR1 SGHRS, CDR2 YFSETQ. The CDR3 covers 16 residues. The CDR3 is CASSLASGRGRDTQYF. The CDR3 bases are TGCGCCAGCAGCTTGGCCAGCGGGAGAGGACGGGATACGCAGTATTTT.

This clonotype has only a few counts. V gene TRBV9 combines with J gene TRBJ2-7, with D maybe TRBD2 (5 bases). Germline CDR1 reads SGDLS; CDR2 reads YYNGEE. The CDR3 totals 14 residues. Trimming took 0 bases from V and 4 from J, leaving 11 bases between them. The CDR3 DNA is TGTGCCAGCAGCGTAGGAGGTACGGGATACGAGCAGTACTTC. It translates to CASSVGGTGYEQYF.

Written as DNA, the CDR3 is TGCGCCAGCAGTCAACTAGCGGGAGGGCTTAATGAGCAGTTCTTC. Translated, it gives CASSQLAGGLNEQFF. This chain links TRBV10-1 with TRBJ2-1; 13 positions agree with TRBD2. CDR3 length equals 15 residues. The V and J ends lost 5 bases and 7 bases, in that order; junction bases with no gene match: 5. Germline V gene sequence: CDR1 WNHNN, CDR2 SYGVQD (reference sequence).

The table lists this clonotype with many counts. The chain employs TRBV6-5 and TRBJ1-5, with no clear D. CDR3 length: 14 amino acids. Between the trimmed V and J ends, which lost 0 bases and 5 bases, there was a span of 8 bases. Germline CDR1 and CDR2: MNHEY and SVGAGI. The chain's CDR3 is CASSYSADYQPQHF. In DNA form, the CDR3 reads TGTGCCAGCAGTTACTCGGCAGACTATCAGCCCCAGCATTTT.

This clonotype was counted many times. J is TRBJ2-1 and V is TRBV5-8, with D maybe TRBD2 (6 bases). The CDR3 is 15 residues long. Germline V gene sequence: CDR1 SGHTS, CDR2 YDEGEE. V dropped 3 bases and J dropped 8 bases, with 18 bases sitting between them. CDR3 bases: TGTGCCAGCAGCTACCGGGACTCTCGGGGGTATGAGCAGTTCTTC. The encoded protein is CASSYRDSRGYEQFF.

This clonotype appeared many times. The chain links TRBV19 to TRBJ2-2; D ambiguous. CDR3 length equals 15 residues. Trimming stripped 3 bases from V and 1 base from J, with 9 bases between. CDR1 and CDR2 from the germline V gene are LNHDA and SQIVND (reference sequence). CDR3: CASSILGRNTGELFF. The CDR3 DNA reads TGTGCCAGTAGTATCCTTGGACGGAACACCGGGGAGCTGTTTTTT. The variable domain in full, completed from reference TRBV19 and TRBJ2-2, reads DGGITQSPKYLFRKEGQNVTLSCEQNLNHDAMYWYRQDPGQGLRLIYYSQIVNDFQKGDIAEGYSVSREKKESFPLTVTSAQKNPTAFYLCASSILGRNTGELFFGEGSRLTVL.

This clonotype has ten or more counts. The chain has TRBV7-8 and TRBJ2-1; TRBD2 aligns across 8 bases. CDR1 and CDR2 (germline): SGHVS, FQNEAQ. The CDR3 is made up of 15 amino acids. Germline trimming cut 1 base from V and 5 bases from J; bases unmatched to any gene: 4. The CDR3 DNA follows: TGTGCCAGCAGCTTAGGCGGGAGGCGAAACAATGAGCAGTTCTTC. It translates to CASSLGGRRNNEQFF.

This clonotype was found a few times. The genes are TRBV11-2 and TRBJ2-7; D not certain. Germline CDR1 and CDR2: SGHAT and FQNNGV. V gave up 2 bases and J gave up 3 bases, with 14 bases separating them. The CDR3 consists of 15 residues. Written as DNA, the CDR3 is TGTGCCAGCAGCTTAATAAAGGCAGGTTTCTACGAGCAGTACTTC. Translated: CASSLIKAGFYEQYF.

This clonotype has at least ten counts. The chain couples TRBV10-3 to TRBJ2-3; a weak D match, TRBD1 (5 bases). Trimming shortened V by 0 bases and J by 6 bases, and 7 bases separated the two germline ends. Germline-derived CDR1 and CDR2 are ENHRY and SYGVKD. The CDR3 consists of 13 residues. This CDR3 reads CAISESAGDTQYF. The CDR3 nucleotides are TGTGCCATCAGTGAGTCAGCAGGGGATACGCAGTATTTT.

The CDR3: CASSPPLGEGANVLTF. The CDR3 region has the DNA TGCGCCAGCAGCCCCCCTTTGGGGGAAGGGGCCAACGTCCTGACTTTC. V gene TRBV5-1 combines with J gene TRBJ2-6, with D perhaps matching TRBD1 or TRBD2 (5 bases each). The length of the CDR3 is 16 residues. Germline V gene sequence: CDR1 SGHRS, CDR2 YFSETQ. V dropped 4 bases and J dropped 4 bases, with 15 bases sitting between them.

The sample holds many counts of this clonotype. V usage is TRBV20-1 and J usage is TRBJ2-7, with 8 bases fitting TRBD1. The CDR3 length is 14 residues. Germline V gene lookup returns CDR1 DFQATT and CDR2 SNEGSKA (reference sequence). Unmatched junction bases numbered 8, after V lost 5 bases and J lost 2 bases. The CDR3 protein is CSAEDAGQAYEQYF. The CDR3 DNA sequence: TGCAGTGCTGAAGATGCGGGACAGGCCTACGAGCAGTACTTC.

There are many counts of this clonotype. The chain is built from TRBV28 and TRBJ2-1, with 8 bases identical to TRBD1. The CDR3 runs to 16 residues. After removal of 6 bases from V and 1 base from J, the junction contained 8 bases not matched to a gene. The germline CDR1 and CDR2 sequences are MDHEN and SYDVKM. The CDR3 DNA reads as TGTGCCAGCAGGGGCAGACAGGGGTGGTCCTACAATGAGCAGTTCTTC. Its translation is CASRGRQGWSYNEQFF. The full variable domain, completed using reference TRBV28 and TRBJ2-1, is DVKVTQSSRYLVKRTGEKVFLECVQDMDHENMFWYRQDPGLGLRLIYFSYDVKMKEKGDIPEGYSVSREKKERFSLILESASTNQTSMYLCASRGRQGWSYNEQFFGPGTRLTVL.

This clonotype was detected a few times. V gene TRBV5-4 combines with J gene TRBJ2-2; D is perhaps TRBD2 (6 bases). This CDR3 has 15 amino acids. With 4 bases removed from V and 3 bases from J, the gap between germline ends came to 13 bases. CDR1 SGHNT and CDR2 YYREEE come from the germline V gene (reference sequence). The CDR3 region is CASSTSGLYTGELFF. DNA of the CDR3: TGTGCCAGCAGCACCAGCGGGTTGTACACCGGGGAGCTGTTTTTT.

The rearrangement uses TRBV7-8 and TRBJ2-5, with TRBD2 identical over 8 bases. This CDR3 spans 16 amino acids. Per the germline V gene, CDR1 is SGHVS and CDR2 is FQNEAQ. The trim removed 5 bases at V and 7 bases at J, leaving 15 bases unmatched. CDR3 coding DNA: TGTGCCAGCAGCCCGGGACTAGTGGGCGCCAAGGGGACCCAGTACTTC. Amino acids: CASSPGLVGAKGTQYF.

The CDR3 here is CSSSEVPYNEQFF. CDR3 in DNA: TGCAGTTCCTCAGAAGTACCCTACAATGAGCAGTTCTTC. The gene calls are TRBV20-1 and TRBJ2-1; no reliable D call. V was clipped by 8 bases and J by 2 bases, with 13 bases between them. Germline CDR1 is DFQATT and CDR2 is SNEGSKA (reference sequence). The CDR3 consists of 13 residues.

The chain has TRBV20-1 and TRBJ2-7; D possibly corresponds to TRBD2 (5 bases). The CDR3 length is 13 residues. The germline gives CDR1 DFQATT, CDR2 SNEGSKA (reference sequence). V gave up 4 bases and J gave up 2 bases, with 12 bases separating them. CDR3 coding DNA: TGCAGTGCTACCCCAGCGGCCACCTACGAGCAGTACTTC. Translation gives CSATPAATYEQYF.

J is TRBJ2-5 and V is TRBV12-3 or TRBV12-4; weak D call: TRBD2 (6 bases). This CDR3 comprises 17 residues. V lost 7 bases to trimming and J lost 0 bases, with 21 bases between them. CDR3 amino acids: CASILWNGGPYQETQYF. In DNA, the CDR3 is TGTGCCAGCATCTTATGGAACGGGGGACCTTACCAAGAGACCCAGTACTTC.

There are many counts of this clonotype. The rearrangement links TRBV12-3 or TRBV12-4 to TRBJ2-1, with D unclear. Trimming pared 2 bases from V and 1 base from J, leaving 9 bases between. This CDR3 has 15 residues. CDR3 sequence reads: CASSLTPASYNEQFF. CDR3 bases: TGTGCCAGCAGTTTAACTCCCGCATCCTACAATGAGCAGTTCTTC.

This clonotype appeared many times. This rearrangement joins TRBV11-2 to TRBJ2-2; D uncertain. Trimming removed 5 bases from V and 3 bases from J, with 10 bases in between. The CDR3 extends over 14 amino acids. CDR1 and CDR2 (germline): SGHAT, FQNNGV. CDR3 residues: CASSEVSYTGELFF. The CDR3 DNA follows: TGTGCCAGCAGCGAGGTCAGCTACACCGGGGAGCTGTTTTTT.

This clonotype was detected many times. The J gene is TRBJ2-2, the V gene TRBV5-1; a possible D gene is TRBD1 (5 bases). CDR1 SGHRS and CDR2 YFSETQ come from the germline V gene. CDR3 size: 14 residues. V was clipped by 5 bases and J by 1 base, with 9 bases between them. CDR3 in amino acids: CASRYTGNTGELFF. CDR3 bases: TGCGCCAGCAGGTACACAGGGAACACCGGGGAGCTGTTTTTT.

This clonotype was detected ten times or more. The chain couples TRBV7-2 to TRBJ1-1; D is ambiguous. The V and J ends lost 2 bases and 3 bases respectively, with 7 bases between them. Germline lookup yields CDR1 SGHTA and CDR2 FQGNSA. The CDR3 sequence is 13 residues long. DNA of the CDR3: TGTGCCAGCAGCTTATACAGAGACACTGAAGCTTTCTTT. It is translated as CASSLYRDTEAFF.

This clonotype was seen a handful of times. This chain joins TRBV6-2 or TRBV6-3 and TRBJ2-3, with 13 bases lining up with TRBD2. Germline values: CDR1 MNHEY, CDR2 SVGEGT. There are 15 residues in the CDR3. The junction had 5 bases not matched to a gene; V was cut back by 7 bases and J by 4 bases. Here the CDR3 DNA reads TGTGCCAGCACCAAACTAGCGGGAGGGCCAGATACGCAGTATTTT. Protein sequence: CASTKLAGGPDTQYF.

This clonotype was counted at least ten times. The chain uses TRBV5-1 and TRBJ2-1; the match to TRBD2 covers 8 bases. This CDR3 is 15 amino acids long. The germline V gene has CDR1 SGHRS and CDR2 YFSETQ. J lost 7 bases, V lost 4 bases, and 10 bases had no gene match. Here the CDR3 reads CASSVASGSPNEQFF. The CDR3 coding sequence is TGCGCCAGCAGCGTCGCTAGCGGGTCTCCAAATGAGCAGTTCTTC.

This clonotype was seen many times. The gene calls are TRBV5-1 and TRBJ2-7; D may be TRBD2 (6 bases). The CDR3 is 15 residues long. Per germline, CDR1 SGHRS and CDR2 YFSETQ. The V and J ends lost 4 bases and 3 bases respectively, with 17 bases between them. The CDR3 spells CASSLAAGRIYEQYF. The CDR3 DNA follows: TGCGCCAGCAGCCTGGCGGCGGGACGGATCTACGAGCAGTACTTC. Full variable domain (remainder filled in from reference TRBV5-1 and TRBJ2-7): KAGVTQTPRYLIKTRGQQVTLSCSPISGHRSVSWYQQTPGQGLQFLFEYFSETQRNKGNFPGRFSGRQFSNSRSEMNVSTLELGDSALYLCASSLAAGRIYEQYFGPGTRLTVT.

Ten or more counts support this clonotype. J is TRBJ2-1 and V is TRBV7-2; D is undetermined. This CDR3 spans 13 amino acids. In germline, CDR1 is SGHTA, CDR2 FQGNSA. V dropped 1 base and J dropped 3 bases, with 4 bases sitting between them. This CDR3 reads CASSLGFYNEQFF. The CDR3 coding sequence is TGTGCCAGCAGCTTAGGCTTCTACAATGAGCAGTTCTTC. The entire variable domain, with the rest obtained from reference TRBV7-2 and TRBJ2-1, is as follows: GAGVSQSPSNKVTEKGKDVELRCDPISGHTALYWYRQSLGQGLEFLIYFQGNSAPDKSGLPSDRFSAERTGGSVSTLTIQRTQQEDSAVYLCASSLGFYNEQFFGPGTRLTVL.

The table lists this clonotype with many counts. V is TRBV4-3 and J is TRBJ2-2, with 7 bases fitting TRBD1. In germline, CDR1 is LGHNA, CDR2 YSLEER. V was pared by 4 bases and J by 10 bases, with 9 bases of the junction left unmatched. The length of the CDR3 is 14 residues. The CDR3 DNA reads TGCGCCAGCAGCCCCTGGACAGGTCAACCGGAGCTGTTTTTT. Its translation is CASSPWTGQPELFF.

This clonotype was observed many times. The V gene is TRBV20-1, the J gene TRBJ2-7, with 11 bases fitting TRBD2. With V trimmed by 3 bases and J by 7 bases, 8 bases remained unmatched. CDR1 is DFQATT, CDR2 SNEGSKA, per germline (reference sequence). The CDR3 covers 14 residues. The CDR3 spells CSASLTSGALEQYF. The CDR3, as DNA: TGCAGTGCTAGCCTGACTAGCGGGGCCCTGGAGCAGTACTTC.

In its sample, this clonotype was seen a few times. The chain uses TRBV5-5 and TRBJ2-1, with 7 positions matching TRBD2. The junction had 4 bases not matched to a gene; V was cut back by 3 bases and J by 4 bases. From germline, CDR1 is SGHKS and CDR2 YYEKEE (reference sequence). The CDR3 spans 14 residues. The DNA for the CDR3 is TGTGCCAGCAGCTCCCCGGGGGGATACAATGAGCAGTTCTTC. Translating it yields CASSSPGGYNEQFF. The whole variable domain, remainder taken from reference TRBV5-5 and TRBJ2-1, is DAGVTQSPTHLIKTRGQQVTLRCSPISGHKSVSWYQQVLGQGPQFIFQYYEKEERGRGNFPDRFSARQFPNYSSELNVNALLLGDSALYLCASSSPGGYNEQFFGPGTRLTVL.